These 27 T cell receptor beta chains share one sample of origin, sequenced in a study of blood T cell repertoires in COVID-19. The data were produced by immunoSEQ multiplex PCR, yet TCRdb's version contains in-frame clones alone and is incomplete. The table shows tens of thousands of clones, with 75% to 90% occurring only once. Source material: peripheral blood. The receptors shown here come from a human donor in a cohort sampled during active COVID-19.

The V call is TRBV7-9, the J call TRBJ2-5, with D perhaps TRBD2 (5 bases). The CDR3 has 14 amino acids. Per the germline V gene, CDR1 is SEHNR and CDR2 is FQNEAQ (reference sequence). V lost 4 bases to trimming and J lost 7 bases, with 16 bases between them. The CDR3 reads CASSSRGGEGTQYF. CDR3 sequence (DNA): TGTGCCAGCAGCTCCCGGGGTGGGGAAGGGACCCAGTACTTC.

The chain combines TRBV7-2 with TRBJ1-6, with a weak D call TRBD1 (5 bases). The germline V gene encodes CDR1 SGHTA and CDR2 FQGNSA. The CDR3 runs 16 residues. Trimming removed 2 bases from V and 7 bases from J, with 15 bases in between. As DNA, the CDR3 is TGTGCCAGCAGCTTACAGGGAAACGGAGGGAATTCACCCCTCCACTTT. Its translation is CASSLQGNGGNSPLHF. Supplemented by reference TRBV7-2 and TRBJ1-6, the full variable domain reads GAGVSQSPSNKVTEKGKDVELRCDPISGHTALYWYRQSLGQGLEFLIYFQGNSAPDKSGLPSDRFSAERTGGSVSTLTIQRTQQEDSAVYLCASSLQGNGGNSPLHFGNGTRLTVT.

V usage is TRBV7-9 and J usage is TRBJ2-1; D is possibly TRBD2 (7 bases). The CDR3 contains 13 residues. CDR1 SEHNR and CDR2 FQNEAQ come from the germline V gene (reference sequence). Deletions cut 7 bases from V and 7 bases from J, with 14 bases between. In DNA form, the CDR3 reads TGTGCCAGCATTCAGAGGGGGGGTAATGAGCAGTTCTTC. It codes for CASIQRGGNEQFF.

This clone has only a few counts. The V gene is TRBV7-6, the J gene TRBJ1-1; a weak D match, TRBD1 (6 bases). Between the trimmed V and J ends, which lost 1 base and 0 bases, there was a span of 15 bases. Germline CDR1 SGHVS, CDR2 FNYEAQ. The CDR3 sequence is 17 residues long. CDR3 sequence: CASSLVPGTSLNTEAFF. The CDR3 nucleotides are TGTGCCAGCAGCTTAGTGCCGGGGACAAGCCTGAACACTGAAGCTTTCTTT.

The genes are TRBV4-1 and TRBJ2-1; possibly TRBD1 for D (5 bases). V was shortened by 0 bases and J by 5 bases, with 5 bases between the two germline ends. The CDR3 extends over 13 amino acids. Germline V gives CDR1 MGHRA, CDR2 YSYEKL. The CDR3 nucleotides are TGCGCCAGCAGCCAAGACAGGGACAATGAGCAGTTCTTC. Translated, it gives CASSQDRDNEQFF.

This chain joins TRBV5-5 and TRBJ1-5; D possibly corresponds to TRBD1 (5 bases). The length of the CDR3 is 13 residues. V shed 4 bases and J shed 5 bases, with 10 bases lying between them. The germline V gene encodes CDR1 SGHKS and CDR2 YYEKEE (reference sequence). The DNA of the CDR3 is TGTGCCAGCAGCCCGGGACTATATCAGCCCCAGCATTTT. Protein product: CASSPGLYQPQHF.

This clone appeared a single time. The V gene is TRBV27, the J gene TRBJ1-3; D call uncertain. The V end lost 4 bases, the J end lost 4 bases, and 11 bases lay between the germline ends. In germline, CDR1 is MNHEY, CDR2 SMNVEV (reference sequence). The CDR3 covers 14 residues. The chain's CDR3 is CASSSGSEGNTIYF. CDR3 coding DNA: TGTGCCAGCAGTTCCGGGTCCGAAGGAAACACCATATATTTT.

Concerning this clone itself: The same CDR3 arises from other DNA sequences in this sample as well. The CDR3 sequence is CASSFGHSDGYTF. CDR3 nucleotide sequence: TGTGCCAGCAGCTTCGGACATTCAGACGGCTACACCTTC. This chain uses TRBV7-9 with TRBJ1-2, with D possibly TRBD1 on 5 matching bases. The CDR3 is 13 amino acids. Trimming cost V 3 bases and J 8 bases, with 13 bases left between them. Germline loops: CDR1 SEHNR, CDR2 FQNEAQ (reference sequence).

The chain couples TRBV28 to TRBJ2-1, with TRBD2 matching 8 bases. The CDR3 has 15 amino acids. V gave up 7 bases and J gave up 0 bases; unmatched junction bases: 5. Germline loops: CDR1 MDHEN, CDR2 SYDVKM. As DNA, the CDR3 is TGTGCCAGCATCCGTCGGGGGGGCTCCTACAATGAGCAGTTCTTC. It translates to CASIRRGGSYNEQFF.

CDR3 residues: CASSRDRSSYEQYF. The CDR3 nucleotides read TGTGCCAGCAGTCGGGACAGGAGCTCCTACGAGCAGTACTTC. The V gene is TRBV2, the J gene TRBJ2-7; 8 bases agree with TRBD1. Germline V gives CDR1 SNHLY, CDR2 FYNNEI. The CDR3 length is 14 residues. V shed 5 bases, J shed 0 bases, and the junction held 3 bases outside the gene matches.

The chain couples TRBV28 to TRBJ1-2, with TRBD1 as a possible D gene (5 bases). The germline gives CDR1 MDHEN, CDR2 SYDVKM. The CDR3 runs to 16 residues. V was pared by 7 bases and J by 1 base, with 19 bases between. For the CDR3, the DNA is TGTGCCAGCAACTTGTGGGTGGGGCGCGGTAACTATGGCTACACCTTC. Amino acid sequence: CASNLWVGRGNYGYTF.

The rearrangement joins TRBV18 to TRBJ2-3, with TRBD1 as a possible D gene (6 bases). The CDR3 totals 14 residues. Trimming stripped 2 bases from V and 2 bases from J, with 8 bases between. CDR1 is KGHSH and CDR2 is LQKENI in the germline V gene. The CDR3 bases are TGTGCCAGCTCACCAAACAGGGACACAGATACGCAGTATTTT. Translating it yields CASSPNRDTDTQYF.

The chain uses TRBV7-2 and TRBJ2-2, with D maybe TRBD1 (5 bases). The V end lost 0 bases, the J end lost 1 base, and 9 bases lay between the germline ends. From germline, CDR1 is SGHTA and CDR2 FQGNSA. The CDR3 is 16 amino acids. CDR3 nucleotide sequence: TGTGCCAGCAGCTTAGCCGGACACTTGAACACCGGGGAGCTGTTTTTT. Its protein is CASSLAGHLNTGELFF.

The J gene is TRBJ1-2, the V gene TRBV10-2; TRBD1 matches at 10 bases. Germline-derived CDR1 and CDR2 are WSHSY and SAAADI. The trim removed 5 bases at V and 5 bases at J, leaving 5 bases unmatched. This CDR3 is 14 amino acids long. CDR3 in DNA: TGCGCCAGCAGTCCCGGGACAGGGGTATATGGCTACACCTTC. Amino acid sequence: CASSPGTGVYGYTF.

The rearrangement joins TRBV7-2 to TRBJ1-1, with D unclear. The CDR3 loop spans 17 amino acids. The V gene lost 5 bases and the J gene lost 2 bases, with 21 bases spanning the gap. In germline, CDR1 is SGHTA, CDR2 FQGNSA. The CDR3 sequence: CASSPGARGLSNTEAFF. The CDR3, as DNA: TGTGCCAGCAGCCCGGGTGCACGGGGATTGAGTAACACTGAAGCTTTCTTT.

The gene calls are TRBV5-4 and TRBJ2-7; 9 bases agree with TRBD1. Trimming cost V 3 bases and J 2 bases; bases outside gene matches: 3. CDR1 and CDR2 from the germline V gene are SGHNT and YYREEE (reference sequence). The CDR3 contains 14 residues. The CDR3 nucleotides are TGTGCCAGCAGCTGGACAGGGGTAACCTACGAGCAGTACTTC. Protein: CASSWTGVTYEQYF.

The rearrangement joins TRBV7-3 to TRBJ1-2; D unclear. This CDR3 spans 12 amino acids. Germline CDR1 SGHTA, CDR2 FQGTGA. Trimming removed 4 bases at V and 4 bases at J, with 7 bases between. The CDR3 protein is CASSSQTYGYTF. In DNA form, the CDR3 reads TGTGCCAGCAGCTCACAGACCTATGGCTACACCTTC. The full variable domain, in which reference TRBV7-3 and TRBJ1-2 provide the parts outside the CDR3, is GAGVSQTPSNKVTEKGKYVELRCDPISGHTALYWYRQSLGQGPEFLIYFQGTGAADDSGLPNDRFFAVRPEGSVSTLKIQRTERGDSAVYLCASSSQTYGYTFGSGTRLTVV.

V gene TRBV4-1 combines with J gene TRBJ2-7, with 8 bases aligning to TRBD1. The germline V gene encodes CDR1 MGHRA and CDR2 YSYEKL. The CDR3 consists of 15 residues. With 3 bases clipped from V and 2 bases from J, the junction kept 6 bases outside the gene matches. The CDR3 DNA follows: TGCGCCAGCAGCCACCCGGGACAGGTGGCCTACGAGCAGTACTTC. This codes for CASSHPGQVAYEQYF.

The rearrangement links TRBV29-1 to TRBJ2-2, with D perhaps TRBD2 (7 bases). Per the germline V gene, CDR1 is SQVTM and CDR2 is ANQGSEA. The CDR3 consists of 14 residues. The germline V and J ends were trimmed by 4 bases and 4 bases, with 13 bases remaining between them. The CDR3 loop reads CSVVGGAITGELFF. For the CDR3, the DNA is TGCAGCGTTGTTGGGGGGGCAATCACCGGGGAGCTGTTTTTT.

This sequence joins TRBV19 and TRBJ2-3; 8 bases are shared with TRBD2. This CDR3 has 15 residues. The V gene's germline CDR1 is LNHDA and CDR2 SQIVND (reference sequence). The V and J ends lost 3 bases and 1 base, in that order; junction bases with no gene match: 3. CDR3 protein: CASSIGGAGTDTQYF. The CDR3 region has the DNA TGTGCCAGTAGTATCGGGGGGGCAGGCACAGATACGCAGTATTTT. Full variable domain (missing parts from reference TRBV19 and TRBJ2-3): DGGITQSPKYLFRKEGQNVTLSCEQNLNHDAMYWYRQDPGQGLRLIYYSQIVNDFQKGDIAEGYSVSREKKESFPLTVTSAQKNPTAFYLCASSIGGAGTDTQYFGPGTRLTVL.

The rearrangement joins TRBV3-1 (or the pseudogene TRBV3-2) to TRBJ2-7; 8 bases match TRBD2. The V segment lost 5 bases and the J segment 6 bases; nucleotides outside the gene matches: 9. The germline gives CDR1 LGHDT, CDR2 YNNKEL (reference sequence). CDR3 length: 14 residues. The CDR3 region is CASSSWTSRAEQYF. The CDR3 DNA follows: TGTGCCAGCAGCTCCTGGACTAGCCGGGCCGAGCAGTACTTC.

The rearrangement joins TRBV9 to TRBJ2-1, with TRBD2 identical over 16 bases. Per the germline V gene, CDR1 is SGDLS and CDR2 is YYNGEE. The V gene end was trimmed by 4 bases and the J gene end by 15 bases; junction bases not matched to a gene: 13. This CDR3 spans 16 amino acids. CDR3 DNA sequence: TGTGCCAGCAGCCCAAGAACCGGGACTAGCGGGGGGGGATTGTTCTTC. It specifies CASSPRTGTSGGGLFF.

The chain couples TRBV5-1 to TRBJ1-3; 10 bases agree with TRBD1. The germline V gene encodes CDR1 SGHRS and CDR2 YFSETQ. The CDR3 is 17 amino acids. The V segment lost 4 bases and the J segment 0 bases; nucleotides outside the gene matches: 7. CDR3 region: CASSLSTGGSSGNTIYF. CDR3 coding DNA: TGCGCCAGCAGCCTATCGACAGGGGGCAGCTCTGGAAACACCATATATTTT.

The chain combines TRBV6-5 with TRBJ2-7; possible D gene TRBD1, 6 bases. Looked up from germline, CDR1 is MNHEY and CDR2 is SVGAGI. CDR3 size: 16 residues. The V end lost 0 bases, the J end lost 0 bases, and 12 bases lay between the germline ends. The CDR3 spells CASSYSKGESSYEQYF. The CDR3 bases are TGTGCCAGCAGTTACTCGAAGGGGGAGTCCTCCTACGAGCAGTACTTC.

CDR3 DNA sequence: TGCGCCAGCAGCGGAGGGGACGGGGGCACTGAAGCTTTCTTT. Its translation: CASSGGDGGTEAFF. The gene calls are TRBV5-1 and TRBJ1-1; a possible D gene is TRBD1 (5 bases). Trimming took off 4 bases at V and 4 bases at J, with 14 bases between the two ends. Germline values: CDR1 SGHRS, CDR2 YFSETQ. CDR3 length: 14 residues.

This rearrangement joins TRBV5-1 to TRBJ1-6; weak D call: TRBD1 (5 bases). V shed 0 bases and J shed 13 bases, with 11 bases lying between them. The CDR3 is 13 amino acids. Germline CDR1 is SGHRS and CDR2 is YFSETQ. CDR3 sequence reads: CASSLGQHNPLHF. Here the CDR3 DNA reads TGCGCCAGCAGCTTGGGACAGCATAATCCCCTCCACTTT.

This chain uses TRBV6-5 with TRBJ1-1, with a tentative D call TRBD1 (6 bases). Germline V lookup: CDR1 MNHEY, CDR2 SVGAGI. V lost 6 bases and J lost 3, with 14 bases in between. The CDR3 runs to 14 residues. Here the CDR3 DNA reads TGTGCCAGCAGCAAGCAGGACAGCTACACTGAAGCTTTCTTT. This sequence encodes CASSKQDSYTEAFF.